This T cell receptor (beta chain) was sequenced during a study of radiation and T cells in renal cell carcinoma. The time point is: baseline pretreatment blood. The sample's treatment: 15 Gy SBRT to primary tumor, nephrectomy 4 weeks later. Generated by immunoSEQ multiplex PCR, the TCRdb table keeps only in-frame clones and is missing some. The repertoire holds about 150,000 clones, less than 90% seen once, with 3.5% to 5% in the top ten. This CDR3 contains 17 residues. V usage is TRBV21-1 and J usage is TRBJ1-5. TRBV21-1 is listed as a pseudogene. The input for sequencing was blood, taken from a patient whose treatment included radiotherapy and nephrectomy. This clonotype originated in a woman in her 70s with renal cell carcinoma. The CDR3 sequence: CASSPVGQAYSNQPQHF. CDR3 sequence (DNA): TGTGCCAGCAGCCCAGTCGGGCAGGCCTATAGCAATCAGCCCCAGCATTTT.